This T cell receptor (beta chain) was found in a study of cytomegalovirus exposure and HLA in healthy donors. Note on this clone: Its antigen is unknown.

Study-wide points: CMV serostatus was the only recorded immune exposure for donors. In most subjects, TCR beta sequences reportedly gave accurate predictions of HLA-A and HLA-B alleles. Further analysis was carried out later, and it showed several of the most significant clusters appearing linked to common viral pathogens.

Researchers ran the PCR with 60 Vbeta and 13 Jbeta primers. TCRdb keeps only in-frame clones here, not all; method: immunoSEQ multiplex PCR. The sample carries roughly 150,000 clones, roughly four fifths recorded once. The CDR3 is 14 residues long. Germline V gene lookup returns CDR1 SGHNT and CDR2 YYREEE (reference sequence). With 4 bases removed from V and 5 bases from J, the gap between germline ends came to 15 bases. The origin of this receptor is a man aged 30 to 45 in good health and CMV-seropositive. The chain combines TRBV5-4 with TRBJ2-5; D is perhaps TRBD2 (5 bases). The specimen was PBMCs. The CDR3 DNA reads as TGTGCCAGCAGCAGAGGGTCTAGCTTGGAGACCCAGTACTTC. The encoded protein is CASSRGSSLETQYF.